Reported below is one T cell receptor (beta chain). It has no known antigen specificity. The input lacks base qualities; no much larger clone sits a single base away. Interpreted using the paper, the time point label stands for: roughly 25 months on ibrutinib. For TCR beta library preparation, roughly 2.1 micrograms of genomic DNA were isolated from cryopreserved PBMCs. High-throughput TCR beta sequencing was performed on longitudinal blood samples from CLL patients receiving ibrutinib monotherapy. The patients took part in an open-label, single-center phase 2 trial of ibrutinib monotherapy. This record belongs to a study of cytotoxic CD8 clonotypes in ibrutinib-treated CLL listed by TCRdb under 2021. Describing the broader study: The cohort included roughly 15 treatment-naive and 11 relapsed/refractory patients; about 18 were IGHV unmutated. Responses were partial in 24 patients and complete in 2; after median about 5.5 years follow-up, around 14 stayed in remission and about twelve progressed. Patients were still on ibrutinib when every remission and progressive disease sample was collected. Samples averaged approximately 240,000 productive templates and 90,000 to 100,000 productive rearrangements. Longitudinal samples were obtainable from about 30% of the roughly 90 participants in the trial. Cryopreserved peripheral blood mononuclear cells were collected before treatment, at response, and at either disease progression or sustained remission. Response samples were obtained after a median of approximately twelve months of treatment, with a range of roughly 6 to 40 months. Findings and caveats that apply to the study as a whole: Public clonotypes were rare and either contracted or stayed stable during treatment, and the rise in clonality at ibrutinib response reflected the expansion of private clonotypes. Sampling times were not matched between patients in sustained remission and patients whose disease was progressing, and lymph node repertoires were not examined. At baseline, clonality was higher than in age-matched healthy donors and showed a strong correlation with circulating CD8+ T-cell counts. Clonality increased at ibrutinib response, stayed stable in sustained remission, and fell back toward baseline at progression.

Each clonotype received, on average, around 10x coverage in deep resolution sequencing performed on a MiSeq, where the target depth lay between 1 in 1 million and 1 in 200,000 T cells. TCR beta libraries were generated with the immunoSEQ hsTCRB Kit. The original methods were these. The data were analyzed with ImmunoSEQ Analyzer and ImmunoSEQ Data Assistant, and V, D and J gene assignments followed IMGT definitions. Clonality, which ranges from 0 to 1, was calculated by subtracting the normalized Shannon entropy of productive rearrangement frequencies from one. Public clonotype analysis was restricted to overrepresented clonotypes comprising at least 0.05% of each patient's repertoire. Repertoires from about a dozen age-matched healthy donors in immuneACCESS were used as clonality controls. This immuneACCESS table, as held by TCRdb, lists in-frame sequences with V and J called but not all clones. Of the missing ones, under half trace to an unresolved V gene in checked studies; the others have no known cause. Clonal size and the V and J genes are those of that table, whereas D and trimming came from the DNA. The sample table shows 130,000 or so clones, and 80% to 90% are seen once. Of the sample, roughly 1.9% falls within the top ten clones.

Taken from the germline V gene, the CDR1 and CDR2 loops are ENHRY and SYGVKD. Its CDR3 holds 14 amino acids, cysteine through phenylalanine. CDR3 DNA only is kept here, 42 bases in frame from base 1. V lost 4 bases and J lost 2 bases; the stretch between them is 11 bases long. The rearrangement combines TRBV10-3 with TRBJ1-2; a tentative D call is TRBD1 (5 bases match). This TCR was recovered from a human donor with chronic lymphocytic leukemia. Specimen: PBMCs, collected after 24 months of ibrutinib treatment. This receptor has the CDR3 CAISAKTANYGYTF. The DNA reads TGTGCCATCAGTGCCAAGACAGCAAACTATGGCTACACCTTC.